This T cell receptor beta chain is from a study of T cells in Graves' hyperthyroidism and ophthalmopathy. This CDR3 comprises 13 residues. CDR1 and CDR2 from the germline V gene are LNHDA and SQIVND (reference sequence). The J segment lost 4 bases and the V segment lost 4 bases, leaving 3 bases of the junction unmatched. The investigators amplified TCR beta CDR3 regions from RNA transcripts. An initial round of RT-PCR targeting the TCR CDR3 relied on the HTBI primer set. TCRdb fed the multiplex PCR reads into MiXCR, producing one record per CDR3 protein. Among around 390,000 distinct CDR3 sequences, around 13% were seen once, and the ten largest hold about 20%.

This chain links TRBV19 with TRBJ1-2; TRBD1 agrees at 7 bases. The sequence came from a woman aged 25 to 39 with Graves' ophthalmopathy. Sequencing was carried out using blood. The CDR3 loop is CASSKGQAYGYTF. The CDR3 nucleotides are TGTGCCAGTAGTAAAGGACAGGCCTATGGCTACACCTTC.